This T cell receptor (beta chain) originates from a study of blood T cells in healthy people across ages. Study outcomes and limitations: Getting older went along with TCR beta diversity per million T cells dropping roughly linearly.

V was shortened by 2 bases and J by 6 bases, with 10 bases between the two germline ends. This CDR3 spans 12 amino acids. CDR1 and CDR2 from the germline V gene are DFQATT and SNEGSKA (reference sequence). On this clonotype: As yet, its antigen is unknown.

Next came a second PCR, run for about 7 to 12 cycles, which used a sample-barcoded 5' primer along with a J-beta primer mix. TCRdb ran MiXCR on the 5' RACE reads and lists one entry per CDR3 protein. The sample has 1.8 million or so distinct CDR3 sequences; 39% are singletons. The gene calls are TRBV20-1 and TRBJ1-2, with D uncertain. The sequenced material came from blood. This TCR was sampled from a human donor in good health. For the CDR3, the DNA is TGCAGTGCTAGATGGCGACTCCATGGCTACACCTTC. It translates to CSARWRLHGYTF.